Shown below are 28 T cell receptor beta chains from a single sample sequenced in a study of blood T cell repertoires in COVID-19. Here immunoSEQ multiplex PCR was the method, and the copy in TCRdb shows in-frame clones only, minus some. The table has around 90,000 clones, 88% seen once; the top ten hold just over 2%. What was sequenced was peripheral blood. The source is a man aged 50-59 years with COVID-19, enrolled during active disease.

V gene TRBV6-5 combines with J gene TRBJ1-1, with D perhaps TRBD1 (5 bases). This CDR3 is built from 14 residues. V dropped 6 bases and J dropped 1 base, with 12 bases sitting between them. Germline V gene sequence: CDR1 MNHEY, CDR2 SVGAGI. This chain's CDR3 is CASRYRTTNTEAFF. The CDR3 region has the DNA TGTGCCAGCAGATACCGGACAACGAACACTGAAGCTTTCTTT.

The V call is TRBV2, the J call TRBJ1-1; D gene unclear. Trimming pared 0 bases from V and 1 base from J, leaving 9 bases between. Germline CDR1 and CDR2: SNHLY and FYNNEI. The CDR3 covers 15 residues. CDR3: CASSEARGRNTEAFF. The CDR3 coding sequence is TGTGCCAGCAGTGAAGCGCGAGGTCGGAACACTGAAGCTTTCTTT.

This clone has a single count. This chain uses TRBV7-9 with TRBJ2-1; 10 nucleotides agree with TRBD2. V was clipped by 5 bases and J by 4 bases; unmatched bases: 5. Germline assignment: CDR1 SEHNR and CDR2 FQNEAQ (reference sequence). CDR3 length: 15 amino acids. CDR3 loop: CASSLGTSAYNEQFF. The CDR3, as DNA: TGTGCCAGCAGCCTCGGGACTAGCGCATACAATGAGCAGTTCTTC.

The chain is built from TRBV5-1 and TRBJ2-2; TRBD1 agrees at 7 bases. Germline CDR1 is SGHRS and CDR2 is YFSETQ. The V and J ends lost 6 bases and 2 bases, in that order; junction bases with no gene match: 7. The CDR3 is made up of 15 amino acids. Here the CDR3 reads CASNQDRPNTGELFF. The CDR3 bases are TGCGCCAGCAATCAGGACAGGCCCAACACCGGGGAGCTGTTTTTT.

The V gene is TRBV4-2, the J gene TRBJ1-6; 9 positions agree with TRBD1. The CDR3 consists of 18 residues. The J segment lost 0 bases and the V segment lost 4 bases, leaving 7 bases of the junction unmatched. Germline assignment: CDR1 LGHNA and CDR2 YNFKEQ. The CDR3 loop reads CASSPTGQGYSYNSPLHF. The CDR3 nucleotides are TGTGCCAGCAGCCCCACGGGACAGGGTTACTCCTATAATTCACCCCTCCACTTT.

The sample holds one count of this clone. The rearrangement joins TRBV7-8 to TRBJ1-3; TRBD1 matches 8 bases. Germline V gene sequence: CDR1 SGHVS, CDR2 FQNEAQ. Trimming at V came to 4 bases and at J to 0 bases, leaving 11 bases not matched to a gene. This CDR3 region has 18 residues. In DNA, the CDR3 is TGTGCCAGCAGCTCCTCTTCTCAGGGGGCGCGCTCTGGAAACACCATATATTTT. Amino acids: CASSSSSQGARSGNTIYF.

This chain links TRBV13 with TRBJ1-1; 8 bases match TRBD1. V trimming: 5 bases; J trimming: 1 base; junction bases outside the gene matches: 3. CDR3 length equals 14 residues. Germline V gene sequence: CDR1 PRHDT, CDR2 FYEKMQ (reference sequence). The CDR3 DNA reads TGTGCCAGCAGCCCAGGGGGCAGGAACACTGAAGCTTTCTTT. Its translation is CASSPGGRNTEAFF.

The chain employs TRBV15 and TRBJ2-2; TRBD2 matches 8 bases. The germline gives CDR1 LNHNV, CDR2 YYDKDF (reference sequence). This CDR3 spans 16 amino acids. Trimming cost V 3 bases and J 5 bases; bases outside gene matches: 8. This chain's CDR3 is CATSSRQRGRTGELFF. The CDR3 bases are TGTGCCACCAGCAGTCGGCAGCGGGGGAGAACCGGGGAGCTGTTTTTT.

This clone has just a few counts. V and J are TRBV21-1 and TRBJ2-7; TRBD1, the table's D call, lacks a check against the DNA. TRBV21-1 is reported as a pseudogene. The CDR3 extends over 13 amino acids. The chain's CDR3 is CASKTGISYEQYF. As DNA, the CDR3 is TGTGCCAGCAAGACAGGGATCTCCTACGAGCAGTACTTC.

This chain uses TRBV20-1 with TRBJ1-1; D remains unclear. Trimming pared 2 bases from V and 11 bases from J, leaving 9 bases between. The CDR3 covers 10 residues. Germline loops: CDR1 DFQATT, CDR2 SNEGSKA (reference sequence). The CDR3 nucleotides read TGCAGTGCTAGAAGCTACCTGGCTTTCTTT. Translation: CSARSYLAFF.

The rearrangement links TRBV6-5 to TRBJ1-1, with 10 positions matching TRBD1. This CDR3 has 13 amino acids. The germline V gene has CDR1 MNHEY and CDR2 SVGAGI. Germline trimming cut 6 bases from V and 11 bases from J; bases unmatched to any gene: 9. The CDR3 is CASRRDRGTAAFF. The CDR3 region has the DNA TGTGCCAGCAGAAGGGACAGGGGCACGGCTGCTTTCTTT.

V gene TRBV6-2 or TRBV6-3 combines with J gene TRBJ2-2; D not certain. The CDR3 is 16 amino acids. V shed 8 bases and J shed 1 base, with 17 bases lying between them. The germline CDR1 and CDR2 sequences are MNHEY and SVGEGT. For the CDR3, the DNA is TGTGCCAGCCGCCCGGTGTCGCGAGGGAACACCGGGGAGCTGTTTTTT. Translating it yields CASRPVSRGNTGELFF.

The chain combines TRBV4-1 with TRBJ2-3; 7 bases align to TRBD1. Trimming cost V 4 bases and J 2 bases; bases outside gene matches: 3. Germline CDR1 reads MGHRA; CDR2 reads YSYEKL. There are 14 residues in the CDR3. CDR3 sequence reads: CASSLGTVTDTQYF. The CDR3 DNA is TGCGCCAGCAGCCTAGGGACAGTCACAGATACGCAGTATTTT.

Concerning this clone: The germline gene is not matched at one end of the junction; a read error may be the cause. The gene calls are TRBV24-1 and TRBJ2-1; D might be TRBD1 (5 bases). The CDR3 covers 14 residues. Germline V gene lookup returns CDR1 KGHDR and CDR2 SFDVKD. The CDR3 protein is CATSDFRRGNKQFF. The CDR3 DNA reads TGTGCCACCAGTGATTTCCGAAGGGGCAATAAGCAGTTCTTC.

The DNA for the CDR3 is TGTGCCAGCAGCCAGATTGGGAGGCCCTGGGGGCAGTATTTT. Translation: CASSQIGRPWGQYF. V is TRBV6-2 or TRBV6-3 and J is TRBJ2-3; D possibly corresponds to TRBD2 (6 bases). Germline loops: CDR1 MNHEY, CDR2 SVGEGT. V shed 6 bases and J shed 11 bases, with 21 bases lying between them. This CDR3 has 14 amino acids.

The V and J genes are TRBV5-6 and TRBJ1-1; D unresolved. V lost 2 bases to trimming and J lost 5 bases, with 10 bases between them. Germline V gene data show CDR1 as SGHDT and CDR2 as YYEEEE. This CDR3 has 13 amino acids. As DNA, the CDR3 is TGTGCCAGCAGCTTCGTTGCGGGAACTGAAGCTTTCTTT. Protein: CASSFVAGTEAFF. The variable domain in full, with the rest retrieved from reference TRBV5-6 and TRBJ1-1, is DAGVTQSPTHLIKTRGQQVTLRCSPKSGHDTVSWYQQALGQGPQFIFQYYEEEERQRGNFPDRFSGHQFPNYSSELNVNALLLGDSALYLCASSFVAGTEAFFGQGTRLTVV.

The chain combines TRBV24-1 with TRBJ1-2; no firm D call. This CDR3 is built from 15 residues. Trimming left V 2 bases short and J 2 bases short, with 11 bases between. Germline V lookup: CDR1 KGHDR, CDR2 SFDVKD. This CDR3 reads CATSDSTIGNYGYTF. CDR3 sequence (DNA): TGTGCCACCAGTGATTCGACAATAGGAAACTATGGCTACACCTTC.

The chain is built from TRBV14 and TRBJ1-2; D is perhaps TRBD1 (5 bases). Trimming removed 4 bases at V and 4 bases at J, with 7 bases between. In germline, CDR1 is SGHDN, CDR2 FVKESK. The length of the CDR3 is 12 residues. The CDR3 bases are TGTGCCAGCAGCCCTCAGGGCTATGGCTACACCTTC. Amino acids: CASSPQGYGYTF.

The J gene is TRBJ1-3, the V gene TRBV7-9; tentative D call: TRBD1 (6 bases). The ends were cut back, 5 bases at V and 10 bases at J, with 12 bases in the middle. CDR1 and CDR2 (germline): SEHNR, FQNEAQ (reference sequence). This CDR3 spans 12 amino acids. The CDR3 DNA sequence: TGTGCCAGCAGCAAGACAGGTCAAACCATATATTTT. The encoded protein is CASSKTGQTIYF. Together with reference TRBV7-9 and TRBJ1-3, the CDR3 gives the full variable domain: DTGVSQNPRHKITKRGQNVTFRCDPISEHNRLYWYRQTLGQGPEFLTYFQNEAQLEKSRLLSDRFSAERPKGSFSTLEIQRTEQGDSAMYLCASSKTGQTIYFGEGSWLTVV.

The J gene is TRBJ1-5, the V gene TRBV25-1; D not resolved. Trimming left V 4 bases short and J 2 bases short, with 6 bases between. This CDR3 is built from 13 residues. CDR1 is MGHDK and CDR2 is SYGVNS in the germline V gene. The CDR3 DNA follows: TGTGCCAGCAGTGCTTCGGGCAATCAGCCCCAGCATTTT. Translated, it gives CASSASGNQPQHF.

The chain links TRBV2 to TRBJ2-7; D ambiguous. CDR3 length: 10 residues. Trimming removed 5 bases at V and 4 bases at J, with 3 bases between. Germline lookup yields CDR1 SNHLY and CDR2 FYNNEI. The CDR3 reads CASSSYEQYF. In nucleotides, the CDR3 is TGTGCCAGCAGTTCTTACGAGCAGTACTTC.

V is TRBV7-8 and J is TRBJ1-2, with TRBD1 matching 8 bases. The CDR3 consists of 15 residues. The V gene end was trimmed by 5 bases and the J gene end by 7 bases; junction bases not matched to a gene: 12. Germline V gene sequence: CDR1 SGHVS, CDR2 FQNEAQ. In DNA form, the CDR3 reads TGTGCCAGCAGCAAATCAGGGGGCCTAATTGGTGGCTACACCTTC. Translated: CASSKSGGLIGGYTF.

The chain joins TRBV7-8 to TRBJ2-1; D is unclear. This CDR3 has 13 amino acids. V was clipped by 0 bases and J by 9 bases, with 9 bases between them. In germline, CDR1 is SGHVS, CDR2 FQNEAQ. Written as DNA, the CDR3 is TGTGCCAGCAGCTTAGCCGTTAGTATTGAGCAGTTCTTC. It translates to CASSLAVSIEQFF.

The V gene is TRBV19, the J gene TRBJ2-3, with 9 bases aligning to TRBD1. Losses at the gene ends were 9 bases for V and 2 bases for J; bases not matched to a gene: 6. The CDR3 is made up of 14 amino acids. Per the germline V gene, CDR1 is LNHDA and CDR2 is SQIVND (reference sequence). The DNA of the CDR3 is TGTGCCAGCAACAGGGGGCGTCTCACAGATACGCAGTATTTT. Translating it yields CASNRGRLTDTQYF. Looking up the rest from reference TRBV19 and TRBJ2-3 gives the full variable domain: DGGITQSPKYLFRKEGQNVTLSCEQNLNHDAMYWYRQDPGQGLRLIYYSQIVNDFQKGDIAEGYSVSREKKESFPLTVTSAQKNPTAFYLCASNRGRLTDTQYFGPGTRLTVL.

This chain connects TRBV18 to TRBJ1-5; 7 bases map to TRBD1. This CDR3 contains 14 residues. After removal of 3 bases from V and 7 bases from J, the junction contained 6 bases not matched to a gene. Germline loops: CDR1 KGHSH, CDR2 LQKENI. The CDR3 nucleotides read TGTGCCAGCTCACCGACAGGGTCTCGACAGCCCCAGCATTTT. This gives the protein CASSPTGSRQPQHF.

The V call is TRBV11-2, the J call TRBJ2-3, with D hard to call. The ends were cut back, 3 bases at V and 2 bases at J, with 6 bases in the middle. CDR3 length: 13 residues. Germline V lookup: CDR1 SGHAT, CDR2 FQNNGV. CDR3 DNA sequence: TGTGCCAGCAGCTTCGGGTTCACAGATACGCAGTATTTT. Its protein product is CASSFGFTDTQYF.

The chain joins TRBV6-5 to TRBJ2-7; TRBD2 might be the D (6 bases). The CDR3 is 14 amino acids. The germline V gene encodes CDR1 MNHEY and CDR2 SVGAGI. Between the trimmed V and J ends, which lost 8 bases and 3 bases, there was a span of 17 bases. The CDR3 DNA reads as TGTGCCAGCCCTTCCCCGGGAGTCGGCTACGAGCAGTACTTC. This codes for CASPSPGVGYEQYF.

The chain couples TRBV27 to TRBJ2-1; 10 bases line up with TRBD2. Trimming at V came to 6 bases and at J to 4 bases, leaving 6 bases not matched to a gene. From germline, CDR1 is MNHEY and CDR2 SMNVEV (reference sequence). The CDR3 is 15 amino acids. The DNA for the CDR3 is TGTGCCAGCAGGCTCGCTAGCGGGGGATACAATGAGCAGTTCTTC. Protein product: CASRLASGGYNEQFF.